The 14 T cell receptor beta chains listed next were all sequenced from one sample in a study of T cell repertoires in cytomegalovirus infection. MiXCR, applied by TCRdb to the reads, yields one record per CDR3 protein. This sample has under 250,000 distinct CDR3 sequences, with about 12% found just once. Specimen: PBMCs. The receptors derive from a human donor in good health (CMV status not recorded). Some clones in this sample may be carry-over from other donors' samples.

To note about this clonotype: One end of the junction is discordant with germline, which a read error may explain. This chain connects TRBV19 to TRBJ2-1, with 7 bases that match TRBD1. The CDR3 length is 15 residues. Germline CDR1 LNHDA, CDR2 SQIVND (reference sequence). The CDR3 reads CTSSTNDRVYNEQFF. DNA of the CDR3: TGTACCAGTAGTACCAACGACAGGGTCTACAATGAGCAGTTCTTC.

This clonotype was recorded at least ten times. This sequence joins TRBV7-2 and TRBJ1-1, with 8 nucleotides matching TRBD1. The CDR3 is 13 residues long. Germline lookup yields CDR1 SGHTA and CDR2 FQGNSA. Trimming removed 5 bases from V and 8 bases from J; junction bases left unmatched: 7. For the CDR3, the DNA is TGTGCCAGCAGCCCTCTTCGGGACAGGGAAGCTTTCTTT. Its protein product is CASSPLRDREAFF.

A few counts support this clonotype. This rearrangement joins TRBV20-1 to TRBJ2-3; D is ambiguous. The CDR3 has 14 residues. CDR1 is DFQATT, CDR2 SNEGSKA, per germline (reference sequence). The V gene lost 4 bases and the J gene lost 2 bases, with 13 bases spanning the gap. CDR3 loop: CSAKRQTITDTQYF. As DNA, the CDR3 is TGCAGTGCTAAAAGGCAGACCATCACAGATACGCAGTATTTT.

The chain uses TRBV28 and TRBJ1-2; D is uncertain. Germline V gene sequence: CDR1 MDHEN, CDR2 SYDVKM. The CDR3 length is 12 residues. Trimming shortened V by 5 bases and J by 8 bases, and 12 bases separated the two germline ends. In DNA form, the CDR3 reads TGTGCCAGCAGTAAACAAGACGGCGGCTACACCTTC. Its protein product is CASSKQDGGYTF.

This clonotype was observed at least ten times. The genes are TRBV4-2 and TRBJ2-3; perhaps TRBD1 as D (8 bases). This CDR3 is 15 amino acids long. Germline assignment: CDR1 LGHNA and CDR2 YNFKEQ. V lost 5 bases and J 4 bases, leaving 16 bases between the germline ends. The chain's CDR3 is CASSSGTGVADTQYF. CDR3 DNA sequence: TGTGCCAGCAGCAGCGGGACAGGTGTGGCAGATACGCAGTATTTT.

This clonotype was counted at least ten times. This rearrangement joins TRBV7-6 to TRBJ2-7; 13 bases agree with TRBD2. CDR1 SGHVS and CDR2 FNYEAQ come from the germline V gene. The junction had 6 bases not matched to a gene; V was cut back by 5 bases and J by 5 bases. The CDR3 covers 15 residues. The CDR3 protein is CASSPGTSGVDEQYF. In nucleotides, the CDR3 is TGTGCCAGCAGCCCCGGGACTAGCGGGGTCGACGAGCAGTACTTC.

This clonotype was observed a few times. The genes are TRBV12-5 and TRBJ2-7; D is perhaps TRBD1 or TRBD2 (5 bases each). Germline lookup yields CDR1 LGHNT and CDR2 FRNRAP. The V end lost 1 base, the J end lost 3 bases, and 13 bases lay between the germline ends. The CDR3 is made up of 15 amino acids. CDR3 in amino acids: CASGLGVRGGYEQYF. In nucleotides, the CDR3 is TGTGCTAGTGGTTTGGGGGTGAGGGGCGGCTACGAGCAGTACTTC.

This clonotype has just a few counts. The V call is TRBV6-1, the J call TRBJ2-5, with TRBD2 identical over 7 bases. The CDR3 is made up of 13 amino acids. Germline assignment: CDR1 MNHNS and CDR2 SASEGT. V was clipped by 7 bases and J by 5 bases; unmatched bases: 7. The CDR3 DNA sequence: TGTGCCAGCAAGCGGGACGAAGGCGAGACCCAGTACTTC. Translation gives CASKRDEGETQYF.

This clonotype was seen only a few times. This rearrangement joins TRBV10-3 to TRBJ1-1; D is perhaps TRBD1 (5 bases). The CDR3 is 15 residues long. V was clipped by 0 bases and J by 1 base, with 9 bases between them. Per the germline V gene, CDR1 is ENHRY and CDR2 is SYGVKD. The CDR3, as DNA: TGTGCCATCAGTGAGTCGGACATTACGAACACTGAAGCTTTCTTT. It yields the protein CAISESDITNTEAFF.

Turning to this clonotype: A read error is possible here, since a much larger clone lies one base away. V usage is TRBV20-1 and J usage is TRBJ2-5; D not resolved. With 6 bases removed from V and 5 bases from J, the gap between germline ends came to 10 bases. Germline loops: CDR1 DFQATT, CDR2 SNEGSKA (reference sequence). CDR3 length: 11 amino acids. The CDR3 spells CSAGVSETQYF. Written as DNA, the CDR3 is TGCAGTGCGGGCGTGAGTGAGACCCAGTACTTC.

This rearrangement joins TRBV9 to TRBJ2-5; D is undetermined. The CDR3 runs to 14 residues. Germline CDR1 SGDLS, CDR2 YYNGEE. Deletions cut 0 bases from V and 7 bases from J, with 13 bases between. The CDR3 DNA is TGTGCCAGCAGCGTAGAGGACGCCGGGCGGACCCAGTACTTC. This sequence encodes CASSVEDAGRTQYF.

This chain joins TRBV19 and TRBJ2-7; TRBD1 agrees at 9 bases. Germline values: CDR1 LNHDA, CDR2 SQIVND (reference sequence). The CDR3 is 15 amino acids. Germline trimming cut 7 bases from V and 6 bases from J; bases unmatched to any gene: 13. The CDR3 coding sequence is TGTGCCAGTACCGACCGCCCGGGACAGGGAGGCGAGCAGTACTTC. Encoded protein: CASTDRPGQGGEQYF.

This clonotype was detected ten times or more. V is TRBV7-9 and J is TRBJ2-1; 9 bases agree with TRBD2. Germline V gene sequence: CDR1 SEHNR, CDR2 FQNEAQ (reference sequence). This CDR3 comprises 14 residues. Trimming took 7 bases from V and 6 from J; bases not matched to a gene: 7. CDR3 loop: CASNSAGGGNEQFF. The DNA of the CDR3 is TGTGCCAGCAATTCGGCGGGAGGGGGCAATGAGCAGTTCTTC. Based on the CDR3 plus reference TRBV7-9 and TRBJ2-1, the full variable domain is DTGVSQNPRHKITKRGQNVTFRCDPISEHNRLYWYRQTLGQGPEFLTYFQNEAQLEKSRLLSDRFSAERPKGSFSTLEIQRTEQGDSAMYLCASNSAGGGNEQFFGPGTRLTVL.

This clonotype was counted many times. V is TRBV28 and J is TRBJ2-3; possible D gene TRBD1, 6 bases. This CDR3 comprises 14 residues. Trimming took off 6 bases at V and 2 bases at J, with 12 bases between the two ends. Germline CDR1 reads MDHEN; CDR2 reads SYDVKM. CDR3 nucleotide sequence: TGTGCCAGCAGGACAGGTAGCTTCACAGATACGCAGTATTTT. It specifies CASRTGSFTDTQYF.